This TCR beta chain was observed in a study of blood T cell repertoires in COVID-19. Assay: immunoSEQ multiplex PCR; the TCRdb copy retains only in-frame clones and omits some. The table shows approximately 290,000 clones, with approximately 84% occurring only once. The CDR3 has 17 residues. Deletions cut 0 bases from V and 7 bases from J, with 19 bases between. CDR1 and CDR2 (germline): LGHNA, YSLEER. The chain joins TRBV4-3 to TRBJ2-1; no clear D. The sample comprised peripheral blood. The TCR was taken from an older person with COVID-19, enrolled during active disease. The CDR3 region is CASSQENPSYLRNEQFF. For the CDR3, the DNA is TGCGCCAGCAGCCAAGAGAACCCCTCCTATCTGAGGAATGAGCAGTTCTTC.